This TCR beta chain was sequenced for a study of CD8 T cells in ankylosing spondylitis (dated 2017 in TCRdb). Regarding the study in general: The study set out to find disease-linked TCR variants by profiling T cell receptor beta repertoires in ankylosing spondylitis patients and healthy donors. The full study cohort was made up of about two dozen ankylosing spondylitis patients and some 100 healthy donors. Peripheral blood was sampled, and synovial fluid was also collected from ankylosing spondylitis patients.

This clonotype came up many times. Its antigen has not been determined. No base quality information exists; no much larger clone differs at one position. V has 5 bases trimmed and J has 6 bases trimmed; junction bases matching no gene number 7. The CDR3, cysteine through phenylalanine, is 14 amino acids long. Of all the DNA, just the CDR3 is kept, 42 bases in frame from base 1. From a lookup of the germline V gene, CDR1 and CDR2 are SGHRS and YFSETQ. Data came from an Illumina HiSeq 2500. Quantitative 5'-RACE with molecular barcodes was used to prepare TCR beta libraries. Under the source paper's analysis protocol: Disease-linked TCR variants were identified with a new computational method built on a probabilistic model of VDJ rearrangement. The public reads were reanalyzed by TCRdb: fastp trimming at Q25, MiXCR alignment, in-frame beta chains only. Records with the same CDR3 protein are collapsed into one entry carrying the most frequent genes and DNA. TCRdb, not the original authors, processed these V and J calls. Here the sample has 120,000 or so distinct CDR3 sequences; roughly 13% occur a single time. In total, the top ten clones hold about 2.7% of the sample.

The full study reports these points: A TCR beta motif made up of several highly homologous amino acid variants appeared to be characteristic of blood from ankylosing spondylitis patients. The disease-linked clones were reported to be significantly enriched in matched synovial fluid samples from ankylosing spondylitis patients. A CD8+ phenotype was shown by the disease-linked clones, which were found at relatively low frequencies in peripheral blood. Some TCR beta motif variants had previously been reported in synovial fluid and blood of reactive arthritis patients, which suggested common disease-initiation mechanisms.

What was sequenced was blood, either unsorted or a sorted T cell fraction (not recorded which). This TCR derives from a female donor with ankylosing spondylitis or in good health (not recorded which). This receptor chain uses TRBV5-1 and TRBJ2-1, with TRBD1 matching 8 junction bases. CDR3 sequence: CASRDRGWGNEQFF. The nucleotides read TGCGCCAGCAGAGACAGGGGCTGGGGCAATGAGCAGTTCTTC.